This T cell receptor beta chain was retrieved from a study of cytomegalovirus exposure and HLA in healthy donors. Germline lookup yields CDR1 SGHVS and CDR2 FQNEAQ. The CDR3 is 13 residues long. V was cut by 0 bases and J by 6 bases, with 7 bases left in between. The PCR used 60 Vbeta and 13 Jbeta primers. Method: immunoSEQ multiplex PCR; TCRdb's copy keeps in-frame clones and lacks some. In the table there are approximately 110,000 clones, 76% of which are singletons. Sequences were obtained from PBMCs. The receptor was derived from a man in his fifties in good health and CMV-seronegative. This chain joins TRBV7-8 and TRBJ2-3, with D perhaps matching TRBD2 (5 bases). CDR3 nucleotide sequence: TGTGCCAGCAGCTTAGCGAGGGAGGATACGCAGTATTTT. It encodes CASSLAREDTQYF. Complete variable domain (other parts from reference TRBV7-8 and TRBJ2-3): GAGVSQSPRYKVAKRGQDVALRCDPISGHVSLFWYQQALGQGPEFLTYFQNEAQLDKSGLPSDRFFAERPEGSVSTLKIQRTQQEDSAVYLCASSLAREDTQYFGPGTRLTVL.